This TCR beta chain is drawn from a study of T-cell memory formation after mild COVID-19. Study findings and constraints: Contracting clones from day 15 to 85 had balanced CD4/CD8; later expanders favoured CD4+.

This clonotype was counted ten times or more. Its antigen remains unknown. TCRdb analysed the 5' RACE reads with MiXCR anew, one entry per CDR3 protein. This sample yields 350,000 to 550,000 distinct CDR3 sequences, of which roughly 17% are seen a single time; under 25% belongs to the top ten. The TCR comes from a man aged 18-30 years who had mild COVID-19 (a few samples of this study predate the infection). Cell type and time point are not known. Specimen: PBMCs or a T cell subset sorted from them (not recorded which).

The CDR3, as DNA: TGTGCCAGTAGTTCCGGGAGCTACGAGCAGTACTTC. Its protein product is CASSSGSYEQYF. This sequence joins TRBV19 and TRBJ2-7, with D tentatively TRBD2 (6 bases). The CDR3 has 12 residues. V was cut by 5 bases and J by 3 bases, with 8 bases left in between. The germline CDR1 and CDR2 sequences are LNHDA and SQIVND (reference sequence).